This T cell receptor beta chain originates from a study of a mutant IDH1 vaccine in newly diagnosed glioma. Study overall: Previous care, which was radiotherapy, temozolomide, or both, most often involved both. The timing of visit V12 was week 35, and that of visit V13 was week 47.

Turning to this clone: Its antigen is unknown.

The time point denotes: week 35, safety follow-up. Each vaccine dose was 300 ug of mutant IDH1 20-mer peptide, with topical imiquimod. Eight vaccinations went to patients in weeks 1, 3, 5, 7, 11, 15, 19, 23. Using immunoSEQ multiplex PCR, the repertoire was profiled, and TCRdb retains in-frame clones only, with some absent. This sample has tens of thousands of clones; 75% to 85% occur once, and the top ten carry roughly 5.7%. This CDR3 region has 13 residues. The V gene lost 2 bases and the J gene lost 13 bases, with 15 bases spanning the gap. CDR1 is MNHNS and CDR2 is SASEGT in the germline V gene. The material sequenced was PBMCs, taken from a glioma patient whose treatment included an IDH1 peptide vaccine. This rearrangement joins TRBV6-1 to TRBJ2-1; D not resolved. The source of this sequence is a man aged 40-50 years with glioma. The CDR3 DNA reads TGTGCCAGCAGTGAACGGTCACCCTTATCTCAGTTCTTC. Its protein product is CASSERSPLSQFF.